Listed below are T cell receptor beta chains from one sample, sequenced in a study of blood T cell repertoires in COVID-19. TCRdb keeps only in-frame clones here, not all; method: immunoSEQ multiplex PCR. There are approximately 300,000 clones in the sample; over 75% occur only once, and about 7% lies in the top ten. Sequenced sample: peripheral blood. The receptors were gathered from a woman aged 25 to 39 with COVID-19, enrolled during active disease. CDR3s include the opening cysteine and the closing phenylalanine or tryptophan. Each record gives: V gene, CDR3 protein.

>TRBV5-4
CASSLPGQLNTEAFF
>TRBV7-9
CASSLDRVNTDTQYF
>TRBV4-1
CASSFTGTSGRWDEQFF
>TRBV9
CASSVALAGMYIYNEQFF
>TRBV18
CASSPGTGNEKLFF
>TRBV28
CASSLTRNTGELFF
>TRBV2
CASMEGRTEAFF
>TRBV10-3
CAIRDGDRGLGKAFF
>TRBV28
CASSLSTTNEKLFF
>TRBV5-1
CASRYVLESNEQFF
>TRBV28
CASSSGLGRSTDTQYF
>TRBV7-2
CASSLAPNYEQYF
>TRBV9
CASSVVESTGELFF
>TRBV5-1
CASSLVSSSEGTGELFF
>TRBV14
CASSQESGRYGYTF
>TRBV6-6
CASSAPTATYEQYF
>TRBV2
CASSELLTSGSGDTQYF
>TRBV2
CASSYTGAGYF
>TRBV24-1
CATSGAGGGTDTQYF
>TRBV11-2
CASSFSDRANTEAFF
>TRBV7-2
CASRFTSGGASTDTQYF
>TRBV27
CASSLSAPGHLNEQFF
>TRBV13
CASSAAGLGNTEAFF
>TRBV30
CAWSGLAGGLNEQFF
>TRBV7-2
CASSWEGLYTDTQYF
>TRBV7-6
CASSGAGGQGSGYTF
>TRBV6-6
CASSYERNQPQHF
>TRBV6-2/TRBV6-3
CASSSRGRTNEQFF
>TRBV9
CASSVVPGTGQPSTDTQYF
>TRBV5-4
CASSLWATGTSGELFF
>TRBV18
CASSPQGGRQPQHF
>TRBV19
CASSAGVSGYTF
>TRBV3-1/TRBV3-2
CASSPTGRTDTQYF
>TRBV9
CASSVDMGLFSYEQYF
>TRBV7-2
CASQPAGGPVNEQFF
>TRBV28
CASSFGGVKPQHF
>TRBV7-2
CASSSQGGAPLHF
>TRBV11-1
CASSLGRAVGGEQFF
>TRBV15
CATSWGQVNSPLHF
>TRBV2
CASLQGPRGYTF
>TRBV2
CASSEARKETQYF
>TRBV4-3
CASSQPGLAGYNEQFF
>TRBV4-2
CASSPGSSGSNEQFF
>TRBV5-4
CASSLSRGPTGELFF